The clone carrying this T cell receptor (beta chain) was recorded once. The source of the sample is a study of blood T cell repertoires in COVID-19. Study-wide background: PBMCs, B-cell-depleted T cells, or T cells provided the cDNA or gDNA that made up the material.

Participants came from some 26 US areas, aged roughly 18 to 95 years. Participant reports of clinical history set cohort assignment. A COVID-19 case was met by exposed participants within 2 weeks before study entry. Sequencing used immunoSEQ multiplex PCR; TCRdb keeps in-frame clones, though not all of them. The profile covers around 400,000 clones, with roughly 90% appearing a single time and about 0.9% taken by the ten largest. Germline V gives CDR1 SNHLY, CDR2 FYNNEI. V dropped 2 bases and J dropped 9 bases, with 8 bases sitting between them. The CDR3 has 12 residues. Sequencing used PBMCs or T cells enriched from blood (not recorded which). The chain couples TRBV2 to TRBJ2-1; D possibly corresponds to TRBD2 (5 bases). This TCR derives from a woman aged 40 to 50 who had been exposed to COVID-19. CDR3 amino acids: CASSESGSEQFF. The CDR3 nucleotides read TGTGCCAGCAGTGAATCTGGGAGTGAGCAGTTCTTC. The entire variable domain, with the rest obtained from reference TRBV2 and TRBJ2-1, is as follows: EPEVTQTPSHQVTQMGQEVILRCVPISNHLYFYWYRQILGQKVEFLVSFYNNEISEKSEIFDDQFSVERPDGSNFTLKIRSTKLEDSAMYFCASSESGSEQFFGPGTRLTVL.